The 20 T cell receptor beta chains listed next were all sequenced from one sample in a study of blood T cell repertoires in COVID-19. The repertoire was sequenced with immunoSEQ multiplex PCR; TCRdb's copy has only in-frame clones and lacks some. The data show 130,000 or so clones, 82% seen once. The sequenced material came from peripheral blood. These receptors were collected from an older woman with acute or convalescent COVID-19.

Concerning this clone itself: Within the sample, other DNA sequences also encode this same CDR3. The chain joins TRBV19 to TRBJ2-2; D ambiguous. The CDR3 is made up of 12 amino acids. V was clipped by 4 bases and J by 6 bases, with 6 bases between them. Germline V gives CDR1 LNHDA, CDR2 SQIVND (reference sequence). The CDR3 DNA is TGTGCCAGTAGTACCCCGTCCGGGGAGCTGTTTTTT. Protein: CASSTPSGELFF.

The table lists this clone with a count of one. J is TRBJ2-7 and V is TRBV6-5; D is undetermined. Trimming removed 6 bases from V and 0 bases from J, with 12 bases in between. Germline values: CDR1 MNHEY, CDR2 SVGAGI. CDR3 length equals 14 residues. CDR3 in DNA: TGTGCCAGCAGCTACAGACGGAGCTCCTACGAGCAGTACTTC. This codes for CASSYRRSSYEQYF.

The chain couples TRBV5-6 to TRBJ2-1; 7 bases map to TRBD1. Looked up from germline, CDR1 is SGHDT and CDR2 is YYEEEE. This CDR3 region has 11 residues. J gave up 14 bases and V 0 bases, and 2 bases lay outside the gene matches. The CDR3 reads CASSLGGQKFF. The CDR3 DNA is TGTGCCAGCAGCTTGGGGGGACAGAAGTTCTTC.

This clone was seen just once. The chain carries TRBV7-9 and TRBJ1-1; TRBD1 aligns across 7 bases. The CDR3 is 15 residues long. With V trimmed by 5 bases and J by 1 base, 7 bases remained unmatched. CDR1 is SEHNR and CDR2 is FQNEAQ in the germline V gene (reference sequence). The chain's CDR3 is CASSTWDSTNTEAFF. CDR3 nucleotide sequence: TGTGCCAGCAGCACATGGGACAGTACGAACACTGAAGCTTTCTTT. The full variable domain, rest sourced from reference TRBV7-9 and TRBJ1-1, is DTGVSQNPRHKITKRGQNVTFRCDPISEHNRLYWYRQTLGQGPEFLTYFQNEAQLEKSRLLSDRFSAERPKGSFSTLEIQRTEQGDSAMYLCASSTWDSTNTEAFFGQGTRLTVV.

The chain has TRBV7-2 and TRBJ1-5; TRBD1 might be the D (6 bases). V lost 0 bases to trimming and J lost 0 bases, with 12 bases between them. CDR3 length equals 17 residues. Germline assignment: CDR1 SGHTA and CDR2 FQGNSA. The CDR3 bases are TGTGCCAGCAGCTTAGCGGGCCAGGGGAATAGCAATCAGCCCCAGCATTTT. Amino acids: CASSLAGQGNSNQPQHF.

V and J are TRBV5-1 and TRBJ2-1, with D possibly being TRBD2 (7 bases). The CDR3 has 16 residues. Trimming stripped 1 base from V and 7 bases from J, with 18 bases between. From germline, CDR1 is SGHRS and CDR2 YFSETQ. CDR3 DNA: TGCGCCAGCAGCTTGAGTCTCGGGGGGCACGAGAATGAGCAGTTCTTC. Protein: CASSLSLGGHENEQFF.

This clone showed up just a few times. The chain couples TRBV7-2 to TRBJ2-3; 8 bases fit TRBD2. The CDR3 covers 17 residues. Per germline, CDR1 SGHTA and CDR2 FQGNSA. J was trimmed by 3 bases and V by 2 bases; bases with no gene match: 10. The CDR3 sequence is CASSLRRGGPPTDTQYF. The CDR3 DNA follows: TGTGCCAGCAGCTTACGTCGGGGGGGGCCCCCTACAGATACGCAGTATTTT.

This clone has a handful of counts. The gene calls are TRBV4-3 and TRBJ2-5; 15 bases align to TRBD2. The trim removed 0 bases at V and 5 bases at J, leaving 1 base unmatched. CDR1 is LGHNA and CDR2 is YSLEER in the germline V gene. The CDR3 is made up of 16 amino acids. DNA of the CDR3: TGCGCCAGCAGCCAAGATGGGACTAGCGGGGGGGAGACCCAGTACTTC. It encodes CASSQDGTSGGETQYF.

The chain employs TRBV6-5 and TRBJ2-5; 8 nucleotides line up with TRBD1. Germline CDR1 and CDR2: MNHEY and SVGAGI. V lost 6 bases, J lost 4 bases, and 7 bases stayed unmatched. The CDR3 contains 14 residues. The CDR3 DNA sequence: TGTGCCAGCAGAAAGACAGGGGCGGGAGAGACCCAGTACTTC. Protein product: CASRKTGAGETQYF.

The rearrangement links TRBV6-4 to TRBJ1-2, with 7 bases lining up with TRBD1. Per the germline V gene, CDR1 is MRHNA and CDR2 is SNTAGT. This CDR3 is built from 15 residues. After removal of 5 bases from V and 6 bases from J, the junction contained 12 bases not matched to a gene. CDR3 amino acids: CASSPKGAGGDGYTF. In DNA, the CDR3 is TGTGCCAGCAGTCCCAAGGGGGCAGGTGGAGATGGCTACACCTTC.

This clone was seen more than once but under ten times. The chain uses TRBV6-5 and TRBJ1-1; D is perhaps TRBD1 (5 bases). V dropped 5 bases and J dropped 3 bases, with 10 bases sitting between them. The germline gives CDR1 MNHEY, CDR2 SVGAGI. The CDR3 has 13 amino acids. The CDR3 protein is CASSRQGDTEAFF. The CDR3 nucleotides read TGTGCCAGCAGTAGGCAGGGCGACACTGAAGCTTTCTTT.

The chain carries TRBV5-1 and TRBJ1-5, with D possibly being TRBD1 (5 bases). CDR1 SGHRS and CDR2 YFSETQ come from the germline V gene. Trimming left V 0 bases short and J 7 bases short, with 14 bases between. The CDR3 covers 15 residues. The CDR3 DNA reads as TGCGCCAGCAGCTTGGTTGCGGGGCCTCGGCAGCCCCAGCATTTT. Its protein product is CASSLVAGPRQPQHF.

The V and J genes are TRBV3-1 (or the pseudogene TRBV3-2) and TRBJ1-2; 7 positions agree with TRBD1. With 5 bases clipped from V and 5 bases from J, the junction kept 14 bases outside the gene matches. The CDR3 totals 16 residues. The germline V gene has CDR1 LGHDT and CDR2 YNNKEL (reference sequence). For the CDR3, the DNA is TGTGCCAGCAGCTCCTGGGCGGGCAGGGGGTCATATGGCTACACCTTC. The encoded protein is CASSSWAGRGSYGYTF.

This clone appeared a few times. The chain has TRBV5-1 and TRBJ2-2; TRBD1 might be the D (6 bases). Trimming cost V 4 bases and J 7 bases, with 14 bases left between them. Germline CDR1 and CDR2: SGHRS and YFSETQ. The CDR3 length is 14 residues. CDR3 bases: TGCGCCAGCAGCCAGGGACAAAGGTTCGGGGAGCTGTTTTTT. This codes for CASSQGQRFGELFF.

The CDR3 DNA is TGTGCCAGCAGCTATGGACAGGGAGGCGGGAAAGCTTTCTTT. The encoded protein is CASSYGQGGGKAFF. The chain employs TRBV11-2 and TRBJ1-1, with 8 bases lining up with TRBD1. The J segment lost 9 bases and the V segment lost 4 bases, leaving 10 bases of the junction unmatched. Germline lookup yields CDR1 SGHAT and CDR2 FQNNGV. This CDR3 spans 14 amino acids.

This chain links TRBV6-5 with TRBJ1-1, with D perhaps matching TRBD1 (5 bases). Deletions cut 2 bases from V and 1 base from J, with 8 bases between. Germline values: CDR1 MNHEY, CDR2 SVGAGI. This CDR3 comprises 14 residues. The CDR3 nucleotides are TGTGCCAGCAGTTACGACAGAAAGAACACTGAAGCTTTCTTT. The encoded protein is CASSYDRKNTEAFF.

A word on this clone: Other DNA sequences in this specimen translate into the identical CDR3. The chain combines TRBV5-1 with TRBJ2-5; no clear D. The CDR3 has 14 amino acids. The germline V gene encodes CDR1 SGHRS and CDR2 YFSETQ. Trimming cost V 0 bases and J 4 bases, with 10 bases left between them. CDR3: CASSLVGGRETQYF. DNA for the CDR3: TGCGCCAGCAGCTTGGTTGGCGGCAGAGAGACCCAGTACTTC.

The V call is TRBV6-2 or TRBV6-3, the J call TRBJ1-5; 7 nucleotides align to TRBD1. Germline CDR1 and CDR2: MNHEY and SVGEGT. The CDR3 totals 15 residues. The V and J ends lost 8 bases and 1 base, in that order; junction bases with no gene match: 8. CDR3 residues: CASRLTGASNQPQHF. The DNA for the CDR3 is TGTGCCAGCCGCCTCACAGGGGCCAGCAATCAGCCCCAGCATTTT.

The chain's CDR3 is CASSSFGQPNEKLFF. CDR3 bases: TGCGCCAGCAGCTCGTTCGGACAGCCTAATGAAAAACTGTTTTTT. The chain recombines TRBV5-1 with TRBJ1-4, with D maybe TRBD1 (6 bases). The CDR3 runs to 15 residues. Germline loops: CDR1 SGHRS, CDR2 YFSETQ. Trimming took off 3 bases at V and 3 bases at J, with 12 bases between the two ends.

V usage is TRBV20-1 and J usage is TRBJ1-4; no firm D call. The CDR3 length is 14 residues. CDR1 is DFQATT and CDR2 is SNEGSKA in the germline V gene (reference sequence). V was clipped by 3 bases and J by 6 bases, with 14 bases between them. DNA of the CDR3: TGCAGTGCTAGTACCGGTTCCCTTGATGAAAAACTGTTTTTT. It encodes CSASTGSLDEKLFF.